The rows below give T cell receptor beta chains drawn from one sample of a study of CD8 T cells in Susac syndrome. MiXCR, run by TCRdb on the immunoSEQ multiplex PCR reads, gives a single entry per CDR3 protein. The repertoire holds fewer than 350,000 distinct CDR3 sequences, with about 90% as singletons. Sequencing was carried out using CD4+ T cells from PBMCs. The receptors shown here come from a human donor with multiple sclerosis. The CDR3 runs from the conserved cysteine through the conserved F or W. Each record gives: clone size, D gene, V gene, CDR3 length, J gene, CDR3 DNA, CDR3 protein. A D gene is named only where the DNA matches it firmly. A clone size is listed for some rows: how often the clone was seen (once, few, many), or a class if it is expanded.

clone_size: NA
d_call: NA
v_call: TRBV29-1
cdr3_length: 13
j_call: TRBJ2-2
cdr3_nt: TGCAGCGTTCTGGGAAAGAGAACCGGGGAGCTGTTTTTT
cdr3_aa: CSVLGKRTGELFF

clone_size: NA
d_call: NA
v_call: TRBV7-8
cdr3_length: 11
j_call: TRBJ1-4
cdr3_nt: TGTGCCAGCAGGAATAATGAAAAACTGTTTTTT
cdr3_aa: CASRNNEKLFF

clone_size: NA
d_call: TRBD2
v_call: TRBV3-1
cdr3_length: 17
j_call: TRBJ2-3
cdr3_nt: TGTGCCAGCAGCCAAGCTAAAGCGGGGGGGTTCGCAGATACGCAGTATTTT
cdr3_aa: CASSQAKAGGFADTQYF

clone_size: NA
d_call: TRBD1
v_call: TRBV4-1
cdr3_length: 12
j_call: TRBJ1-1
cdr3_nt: TGCGCCAGCAGCCAGACAGGGGCTGAAGCTTTCTTT
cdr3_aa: CASSQTGAEAFF

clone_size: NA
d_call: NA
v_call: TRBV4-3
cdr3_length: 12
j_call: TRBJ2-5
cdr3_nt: TGCGCCAGCAGCCAAGATCTGAAGACCCAGTACTTC
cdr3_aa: CASSQDLKTQYF

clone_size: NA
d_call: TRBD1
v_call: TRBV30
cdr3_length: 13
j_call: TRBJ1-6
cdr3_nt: TGTGCCCATCAAAAGACAGGGAATTCACCCCTCCACTTT
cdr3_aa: CAHQKTGNSPLHF

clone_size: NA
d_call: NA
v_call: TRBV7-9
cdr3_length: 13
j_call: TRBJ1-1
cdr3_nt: TGTGCCAGCAGCCCCGAGGTTCACACTGAAGCTTTCTTT
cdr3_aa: CASSPEVHTEAFF

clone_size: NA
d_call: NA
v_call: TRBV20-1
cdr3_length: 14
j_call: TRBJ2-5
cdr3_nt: TGCAGTGCTAGACCTACAGGGTTTCTGGAGACCCAGTACTTC
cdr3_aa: CSARPTGFLETQYF

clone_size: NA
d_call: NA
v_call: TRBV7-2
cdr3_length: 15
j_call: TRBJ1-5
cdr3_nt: TGTGCCAGCAGCTTAGATACAGGCCGGGGGCAGCCCCAGCATTTT
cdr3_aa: CASSLDTGRGQPQHF

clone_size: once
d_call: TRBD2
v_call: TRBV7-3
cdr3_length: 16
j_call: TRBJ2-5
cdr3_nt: TGTGCCAGCAGCCCAACCACCGGGGGGGGCAGGGAGACCCAGTACTTC
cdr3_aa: CASSPTTGGGRETQYF

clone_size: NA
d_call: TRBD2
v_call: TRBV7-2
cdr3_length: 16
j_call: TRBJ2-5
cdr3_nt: TGTGCCAGCAGCTTAACCGGGAGGCGGGCCCAAGAGACCCAGTACTTC
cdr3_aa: CASSLTGRRAQETQYF

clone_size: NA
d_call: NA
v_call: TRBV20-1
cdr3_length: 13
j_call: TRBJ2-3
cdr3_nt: TGCAGTGCCCCCGACAGAAGAACAGATACGCAGTATTTT
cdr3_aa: CSAPDRRTDTQYF

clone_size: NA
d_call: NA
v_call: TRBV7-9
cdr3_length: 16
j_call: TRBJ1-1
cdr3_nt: TGTGCCAGCCTCATGGTAGGATTTGAGCCTTTGGTTGAAGCTTTCTTT
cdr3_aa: CASLMVGFEPLVEAFF

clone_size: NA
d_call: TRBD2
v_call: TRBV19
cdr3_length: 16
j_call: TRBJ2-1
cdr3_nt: TGTGCCAGTAGTGGGGGGACTAGCGGGAGATACAATGAGCAGTTCTTC
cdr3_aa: CASSGGTSGRYNEQFF

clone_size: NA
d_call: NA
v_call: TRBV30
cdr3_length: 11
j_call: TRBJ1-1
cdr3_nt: TGTGCCTGGAGGGATCGCACTGAAGCTTTCTTT
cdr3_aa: CAWRDRTEAFF

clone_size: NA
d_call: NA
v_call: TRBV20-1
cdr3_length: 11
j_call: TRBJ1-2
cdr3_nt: TGCAGTGCTAGCCGGAGAGAAAGCTACACCTTC
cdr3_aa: CSASRRESYTF

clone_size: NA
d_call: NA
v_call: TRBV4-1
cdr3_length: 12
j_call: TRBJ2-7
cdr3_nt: TGCGCCAGCAGCCAGACAGGGACTCAGCAGTACTTC
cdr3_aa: CASSQTGTQQYF

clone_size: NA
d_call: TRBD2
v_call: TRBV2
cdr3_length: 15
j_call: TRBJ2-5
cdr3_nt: TGTGCCAGCGAAGGGACTAGCGGGAGAAGGGAGACCCAGTACTTC
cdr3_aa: CASEGTSGRRETQYF

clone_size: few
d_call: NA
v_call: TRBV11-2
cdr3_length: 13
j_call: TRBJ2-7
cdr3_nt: TGTGCCAGCAGCTTAGACAGGGCTGACGAGCAGTACTTC
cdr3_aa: CASSLDRADEQYF

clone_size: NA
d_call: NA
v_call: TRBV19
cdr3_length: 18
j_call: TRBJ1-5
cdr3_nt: TGTGCCAGTAGTATAGCGGCTGGGCGTGGCAGGGGCAATCAGCCCCAGCATTTT
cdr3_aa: CASSIAAGRGRGNQPQHF

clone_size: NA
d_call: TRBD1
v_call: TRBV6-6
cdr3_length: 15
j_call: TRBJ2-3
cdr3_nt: TGTGCCAGCAGTTCAGGGACAGGGGGCCCAGATACGCAGTATTTT
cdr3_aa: CASSSGTGGPDTQYF

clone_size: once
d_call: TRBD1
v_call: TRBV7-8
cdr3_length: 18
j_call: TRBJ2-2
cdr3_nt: TGTGCCAGCAGCTTACCAATTCTCGGGACAGGGAGGACCGGGGAGCTGTTTTTT
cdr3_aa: CASSLPILGTGRTGELFF

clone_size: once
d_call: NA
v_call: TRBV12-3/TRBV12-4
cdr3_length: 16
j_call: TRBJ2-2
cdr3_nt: TGTGCCAGCATCCCTACTCGGGGTCGGGTAACCGGGGAGCTGTTTTTT
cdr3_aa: CASIPTRGRVTGELFF

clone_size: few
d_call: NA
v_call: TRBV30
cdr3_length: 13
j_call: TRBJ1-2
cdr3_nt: TGTGCCTGGATCCCAACTCCCCCCGCGGGCTACACCTTC
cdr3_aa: CAWIPTPPAGYTF

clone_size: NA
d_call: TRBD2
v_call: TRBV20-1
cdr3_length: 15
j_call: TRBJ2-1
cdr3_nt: TGCAGTGCTAGAGATCTAACTAGCGCTCCCAATGAGCAGTTCTTC
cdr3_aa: CSARDLTSAPNEQFF

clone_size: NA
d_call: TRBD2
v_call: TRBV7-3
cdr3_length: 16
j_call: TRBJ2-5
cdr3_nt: TGTGCCAGCAGCATAGGGAGCGGGGCCGCGAAAGAGACCCAGTACTTC
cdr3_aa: CASSIGSGAAKETQYF

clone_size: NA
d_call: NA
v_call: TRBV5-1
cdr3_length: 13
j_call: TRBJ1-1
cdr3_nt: TGCGCCAGCAGCTTGGAGGCCGGCAGGGAAACTTTCTTT
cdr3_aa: CASSLEAGRETFF

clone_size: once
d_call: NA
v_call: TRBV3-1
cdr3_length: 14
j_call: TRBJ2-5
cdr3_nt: TGTGCCAGCAGCCGCGTACGGGGGCAAGAGACCCAGTACTTC
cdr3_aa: CASSRVRGQETQYF

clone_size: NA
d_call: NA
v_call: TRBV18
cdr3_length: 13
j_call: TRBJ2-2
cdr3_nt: TGTGCCAGCTTCCGAGCGGACACCGGGGAGCTGTTTTTT
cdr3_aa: CASFRADTGELFF

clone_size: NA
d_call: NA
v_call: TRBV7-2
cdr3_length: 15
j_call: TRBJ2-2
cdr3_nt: TGTGCCAGCAGCTTCCCACTTTCGAACACCGGGGAGCTGTTTTTT
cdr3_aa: CASSFPLSNTGELFF

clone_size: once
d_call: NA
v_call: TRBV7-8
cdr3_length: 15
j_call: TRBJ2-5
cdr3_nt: TGTGCCAGCAGCGGCCAGGGGCGGGGGCAAGAGACCCAGTACTTC
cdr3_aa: CASSGQGRGQETQYF

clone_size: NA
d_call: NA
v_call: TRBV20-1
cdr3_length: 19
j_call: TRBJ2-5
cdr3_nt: TGCAGTGCTAGGGACCGAGGACAAGTCCATATTTCACGGGGCGAGACCCAGTACTTC
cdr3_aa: CSARDRGQVHISRGETQYF

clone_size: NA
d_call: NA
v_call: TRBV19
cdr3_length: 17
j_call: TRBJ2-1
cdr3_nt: TGTGCCAGTAGTATAGACTCGGGACCGACGGGTCGGGGTGAGCAGTTCTTC
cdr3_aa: CASSIDSGPTGRGEQFF

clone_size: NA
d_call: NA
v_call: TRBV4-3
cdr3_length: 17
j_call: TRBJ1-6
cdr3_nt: TGCGCCAGCAGCCAAGATAGGTCTATCCCCTATAATTCACCCCTCCACTTT
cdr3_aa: CASSQDRSIPYNSPLHF

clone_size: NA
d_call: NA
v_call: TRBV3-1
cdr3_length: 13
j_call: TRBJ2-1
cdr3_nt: TGTGCCAGCAGCCAACTTCATACGGATGAGCAGTTCTTC
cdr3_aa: CASSQLHTDEQFF

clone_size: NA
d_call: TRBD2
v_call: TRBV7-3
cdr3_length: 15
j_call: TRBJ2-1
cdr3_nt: TGTGCCAGCAGCACACAGGGACTAGTCGGAAATGAGCAGTTCTTC
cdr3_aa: CASSTQGLVGNEQFF

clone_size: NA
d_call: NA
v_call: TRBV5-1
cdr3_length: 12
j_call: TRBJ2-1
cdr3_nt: TGCGCCAGCAGCTTGAGTACCGATGAGCAGTTCTTC
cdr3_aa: CASSLSTDEQFF

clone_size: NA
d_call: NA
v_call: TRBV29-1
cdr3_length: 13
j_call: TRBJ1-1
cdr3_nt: TGCAGCGTTGAGCGGGGGAGGGACACTGAAGCTTTCTTT
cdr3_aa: CSVERGRDTEAFF

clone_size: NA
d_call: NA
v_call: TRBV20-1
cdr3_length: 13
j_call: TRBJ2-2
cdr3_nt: TGCAGTGCTTCCTACTCAAACACCGGGGAGCTGTTTTTT
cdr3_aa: CSASYSNTGELFF

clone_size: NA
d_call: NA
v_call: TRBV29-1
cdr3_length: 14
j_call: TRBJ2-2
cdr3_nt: TGCAGCGTTGAAAGTGGAGCGAACACCGGGGAGCTGTTTTTT
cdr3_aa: CSVESGANTGELFF

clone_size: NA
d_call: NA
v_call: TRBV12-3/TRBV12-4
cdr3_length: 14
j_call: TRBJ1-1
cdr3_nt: TGTGCCAGCAGTTTAGTGGGGGGTGGCACTGAAGCTTTCTTT
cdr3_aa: CASSLVGGGTEAFF

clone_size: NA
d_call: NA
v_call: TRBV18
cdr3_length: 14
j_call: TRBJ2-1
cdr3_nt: TGTGCCAGCTCCCTATCCGGATCCTACAATGAGCAGTTCTTC
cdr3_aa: CASSLSGSYNEQFF

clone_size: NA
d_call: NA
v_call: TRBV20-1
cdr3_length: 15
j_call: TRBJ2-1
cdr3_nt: TGCAGTGCCACTAATCTAGCGACCTCCTACAATGAGCAGTTCTTC
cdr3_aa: CSATNLATSYNEQFF

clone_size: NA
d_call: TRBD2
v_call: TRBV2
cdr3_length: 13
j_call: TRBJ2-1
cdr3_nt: TGTGCCAGCACCCCGGGACTAGCGGGGGAGCAGTTCTTC
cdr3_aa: CASTPGLAGEQFF

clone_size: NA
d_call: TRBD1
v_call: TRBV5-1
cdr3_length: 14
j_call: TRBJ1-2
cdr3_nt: TGCGCCAGCAGCTCACAGGGGAATCGTGATGGCTACACCTTC
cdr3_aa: CASSSQGNRDGYTF

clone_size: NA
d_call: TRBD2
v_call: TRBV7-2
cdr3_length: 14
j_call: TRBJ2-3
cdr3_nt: TGTGCCAGCAAAGTAACTAGCGGCACAGATACGCAGTATTTT
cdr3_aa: CASKVTSGTDTQYF

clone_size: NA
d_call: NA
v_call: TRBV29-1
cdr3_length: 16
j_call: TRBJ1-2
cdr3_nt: TGCAGCGTTGAAGATTTTCCGGGACCCCTCGGCTATGGCTACACCTTC
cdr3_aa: CSVEDFPGPLGYGYTF

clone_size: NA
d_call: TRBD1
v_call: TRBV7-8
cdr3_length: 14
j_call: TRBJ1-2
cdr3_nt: TGTGCCAGCAGCGCCAGGGGGGACCCCTATGGCTACACCTTC
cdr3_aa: CASSARGDPYGYTF

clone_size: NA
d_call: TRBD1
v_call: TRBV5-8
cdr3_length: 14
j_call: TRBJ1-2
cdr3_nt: TGTGCCAGCAGCGCGGACAGGGGACGGTGGGGCTACACCTTC
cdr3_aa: CASSADRGRWGYTF